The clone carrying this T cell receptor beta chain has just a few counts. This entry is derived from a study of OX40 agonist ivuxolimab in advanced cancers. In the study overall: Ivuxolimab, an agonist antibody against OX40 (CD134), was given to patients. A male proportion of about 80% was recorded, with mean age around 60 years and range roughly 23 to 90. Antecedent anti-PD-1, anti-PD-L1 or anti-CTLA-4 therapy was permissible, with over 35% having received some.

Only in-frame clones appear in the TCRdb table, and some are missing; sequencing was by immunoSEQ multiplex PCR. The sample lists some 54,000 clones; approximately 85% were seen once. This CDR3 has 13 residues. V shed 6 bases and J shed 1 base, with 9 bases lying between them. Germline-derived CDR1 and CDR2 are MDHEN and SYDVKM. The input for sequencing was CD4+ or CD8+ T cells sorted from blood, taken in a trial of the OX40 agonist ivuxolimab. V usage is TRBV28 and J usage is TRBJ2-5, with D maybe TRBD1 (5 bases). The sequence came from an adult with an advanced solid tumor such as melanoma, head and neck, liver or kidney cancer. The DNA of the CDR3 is TGTGCCAGCAGCCGACAGCTCCAAGAGACCCAGTACTTC. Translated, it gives CASSRQLQETQYF. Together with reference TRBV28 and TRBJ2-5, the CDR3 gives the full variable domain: DVKVTQSSRYLVKRTGEKVFLECVQDMDHENMFWYRQDPGLGLRLIYFSYDVKMKEKGDIPEGYSVSREKKERFSLILESASTNQTSMYLCASSRQLQETQYFGPGTRLLVL.